The 3 T cell receptor beta chains in this list originate from one sample, sequenced in a study of long-term antiretroviral therapy in people with HIV (dated by TCRdb to between 2021 and 2024). The immunoSEQ hsTCRB v3.0 assay was used at survey level resolution to sequence the TRB variable region. Held by TCRdb, this immuneACCESS table contains in-frame sequences only and omits some clones. Under half of the omission traces to an unresolved V gene where checked; the cause of the rest is unknown. The sample table contains more than 15,000 clones; only one count was recorded for less than 95% of them. The top ten clonotypes cover roughly 4.5% of the sample. This specimen was unsorted PBMCs, taken 6.4 years after starting antiretroviral therapy. The receptor set was obtained from a woman between 50 and 59 years old with HIV.

The chain recombines TRBV7-3 with TRBJ2-1; a weak D match, TRBD1 (6 bases). The germline V gene has CDR1 SGHTA and CDR2 FQGTGA. Trimming stripped 2 bases from V and 9 bases from J, with 14 bases between. CDR3 length: 14 residues. CDR3 protein: CASSLSQGPGEQFF. The DNA of the CDR3 is TGTGCCAGCAGCTTATCACAGGGTCCGGGTGAGCAGTTCTTC.

The chain recombines TRBV6-5 with TRBJ2-7, with a weak D call TRBD2 (5 bases). Germline V gene data show CDR1 as MNHEY and CDR2 as SVGAGI. The ends were cut back, 2 bases at V and 7 bases at J, with 15 bases in the middle. This CDR3 comprises 14 residues. The CDR3 DNA follows: TGTGCCAGCAGTTACATCCGGCCGGGCGGGGAGCAGTACTTC. Residues: CASSYIRPGGEQYF.

The chain combines TRBV6-5 with TRBJ1-2; TRBD1 aligns across 7 bases. J gave up 3 bases and V 6 bases, and 7 bases lay outside the gene matches. Germline-derived CDR1 and CDR2 are MNHEY and SVGAGI. This CDR3 is built from 14 residues. CDR3 protein: CASRGQTRDYGYTF. CDR3 bases: TGTGCCAGCAGGGGACAGACCCGAGACTATGGCTACACCTTC.